The 26 T cell receptor beta chains in this list originate from one sample, sequenced in a study of cytomegalovirus exposure and HLA in healthy donors. The PCR had 60 Vbeta and 13 Jbeta primers. Profiling relied on immunoSEQ multiplex PCR, and the TCRdb table lists in-frame clones only, not all of them. The table for this sample gives tens of thousands of clones. The material sequenced was PBMCs. The receptors were sampled from a female donor in good health and CMV-seropositive.

J is TRBJ2-7 and V is TRBV5-5; D gene unclear. The CDR3 has 14 residues. The V and J ends lost 1 base and 0 bases respectively, with 8 bases between them. Germline-derived CDR1 and CDR2 are SGHKS and YYEKEE (reference sequence). CDR3 in amino acids: CASSLSPGSYEQYF. The CDR3 DNA sequence: TGTGCCAGCAGCTTGTCACCAGGCTCCTACGAGCAGTACTTC.

The chain joins TRBV4-1 to TRBJ2-3; 9 positions match TRBD2. The CDR3 length is 15 residues. Per germline, CDR1 MGHRA and CDR2 YSYEKL. The junction had 4 bases not matched to a gene; V was cut back by 1 base and J by 5 bases. This CDR3 is CASSQAPAGGDTQYF. In nucleotides, the CDR3 is TGCGCCAGCAGCCAAGCCCCAGCGGGGGGAGATACGCAGTATTTT.

CDR3 DNA sequence: TGCGCCAGCAGCCCGTGGACTAGCACAGATACGCAGTATTTT. It translates to CASSPWTSTDTQYF. The J gene is TRBJ2-3, the V gene TRBV5-1, with a possible D match to TRBD2 (5 bases). CDR3 length: 14 amino acids. The V gene lost 4 bases and the J gene lost 0 bases, with 9 bases spanning the gap. Germline-derived CDR1 and CDR2 are SGHRS and YFSETQ.

The V gene is TRBV25-1, the J gene TRBJ1-5; D ambiguous. Germline CDR1 is MGHDK and CDR2 is SYGVNS. Trimming took off 4 bases at V and 9 bases at J, with 16 bases between the two ends. The CDR3 loop spans 14 amino acids. In DNA form, the CDR3 reads TGTGCCAGCAGTGTCAGACTAGGAGGGTCGCCCCAGCATTTT. Amino acid sequence: CASSVRLGGSPQHF.

This sequence joins TRBV18 and TRBJ2-4; TRBD1 agrees at 7 bases. The CDR3 consists of 14 residues. The germline gives CDR1 KGHSH, CDR2 LQKENI. V lost 3 bases, J lost 7 bases, and 6 bases stayed unmatched. For the CDR3, the DNA is TGTGCCAGCTCACCCCCTGACAGGGTCAACATTCAGTACTTC. It codes for CASSPPDRVNIQYF.

The chain employs TRBV18 and TRBJ2-5, with no clear D. Trimming took 2 bases from V and 5 from J, leaving 6 bases between them. The CDR3 runs 12 residues. CDR1 and CDR2 from the germline V gene are KGHSH and LQKENI. The CDR3 DNA sequence: TGTGCCAGCTCACCATTAAGCGAGACCCAGTACTTC. Translating it yields CASSPLSETQYF.

CDR3 protein: CAKMRVTQYF. The CDR3 coding sequence is TGCGCGAAAATGCGGGTGACCCAGTACTTC. The V and J genes are TRBV10-1 and TRBJ2-5; maybe TRBD2 (5 bases). Germline V lookup: CDR1 WNHNN, CDR2 SYGVQD (reference sequence). This CDR3 has 10 residues.

The chain's CDR3 is CASDGQGSSYEQYF. Written as DNA, the CDR3 is TGTGCCAGCGATGGACAGGGCAGCTCCTACGAGCAGTACTTC. The chain combines TRBV2 with TRBJ2-7, with 8 bases identical to TRBD1. Trimming cost V 8 bases and J 0 bases; bases outside gene matches: 6. CDR1 is SNHLY, CDR2 FYNNEI, per germline. The CDR3 consists of 14 residues.

This rearrangement joins TRBV7-9 to TRBJ2-3, with 10 bases lining up with TRBD2. CDR1 is SEHNR and CDR2 is FQNEAQ in the germline V gene (reference sequence). The CDR3 loop spans 14 amino acids. V lost 1 base, J lost 8 bases, and 3 bases stayed unmatched. The CDR3, as DNA: TGTGCCAGCAGCTTAGACCTAGCGGGAGCTACGCAGTATTTT. It codes for CASSLDLAGATQYF.

The V and J genes are TRBV5-1 and TRBJ2-5; 11 bases match TRBD2. Trimming at V came to 4 bases and at J to 2 bases, leaving 7 bases not matched to a gene. Germline lookup yields CDR1 SGHRS and CDR2 YFSETQ. This CDR3 has 16 residues. The CDR3 nucleotides are TGCGCCAGCAGCATACTAAGACTAGCGGGGCAAGAGACCCAGTACTTC. Amino acid sequence: CASSILRLAGQETQYF.

The genes are TRBV4-1 and TRBJ2-7; 8 bases agree with TRBD1. Per germline, CDR1 MGHRA and CDR2 YSYEKL. There are 12 residues in the CDR3. Losses at the gene ends were 11 bases for V and 5 bases for J; bases not matched to a gene: 8. The CDR3 is CAPRTGPNEQYF. CDR3 DNA: TGCGCCCCCAGGACAGGGCCGAACGAGCAGTACTTC.

The J gene is TRBJ1-1, the V gene TRBV18; D is undetermined. Germline V lookup: CDR1 KGHSH, CDR2 LQKENI. The V and J ends lost 4 bases and 1 base respectively, with 7 bases between them. CDR3 size: 13 residues. The CDR3 region has the DNA TGTGCCAGCTCACAAACAGAGAACACTGAAGCTTTCTTT. Translation gives CASSQTENTEAFF. Based on the CDR3 plus reference TRBV18 and TRBJ1-1, the full variable domain is NAGVMQNPRHLVRRRGQEARLRCSPMKGHSHVYWYRQLPEEGLKFMVYLQKENIIDESGMPKERFSAEFPKEGPSILRIQQVVRGDSAAYFCASSQTENTEAFFGQGTRLTVV.

J is TRBJ2-3 and V is TRBV2; TRBD2 is a possible D gene (6 bases). The CDR3 is made up of 14 amino acids. Germline CDR1 SNHLY, CDR2 FYNNEI. V lost 5 bases and J 0 bases, leaving 9 bases between the germline ends. The CDR3 nucleotides are TGTGCCAGCAGTAAGGGACTGAGCACAGATACGCAGTATTTT. Translating gives CASSKGLSTDTQYF. Combining the CDR3 with reference TRBV2 and TRBJ2-3 gives the whole variable domain EPEVTQTPSHQVTQMGQEVILRCVPISNHLYFYWYRQILGQKVEFLVSFYNNEISEKSEIFDDQFSVERPDGSNFTLKIRSTKLEDSAMYFCASSKGLSTDTQYFGPGTRLTVL.

The chain joins TRBV7-9 to TRBJ2-1, with a weak D call TRBD1 (6 bases). Trimming removed 1 base at V and 4 bases at J, with 11 bases between. This CDR3 contains 15 residues. The germline V gene has CDR1 SEHNR and CDR2 FQNEAQ (reference sequence). CDR3 nucleotides: TGTGCCAGCAGCTTAGGACAGGTTTTATACAATGAGCAGTTCTTC. This encodes CASSLGQVLYNEQFF.

The rearrangement links TRBV19 to TRBJ2-1; 11 nucleotides match TRBD1. The CDR3 is 15 amino acids. The germline V gene has CDR1 LNHDA and CDR2 SQIVND (reference sequence). V was clipped by 4 bases and J by 7 bases; unmatched bases: 6. The CDR3: CASSTRTGGGNEQFF. The DNA for the CDR3 is TGTGCCAGTAGTACCCGGACAGGGGGCGGAAATGAGCAGTTCTTC.

As concerns this clone: This specimen includes other DNA sequences encoding the same CDR3. The rearrangement joins TRBV6-6 to TRBJ2-1; 11 bases match TRBD2. The CDR3 runs 15 residues. The ends lost 6 bases at V and 10 bases at J; junction bases unmatched: 11. Germline V lookup: CDR1 MNHNY, CDR2 SVGAGI (reference sequence). In DNA, the CDR3 is TGTGCCAGCAGGCGCATAGCGGGGGGGCACCACGAGCAGTTCTTC. Its protein product is CASRRIAGGHHEQFF.

The CDR3 spells CAGQLLLTYGYTF. The CDR3 DNA reads as TGTGCCGGCCAACTACTTCTTACCTATGGCTACACCTTC. This chain uses TRBV30 with TRBJ1-2, with D hard to call. V lost 8 bases and J 4 bases, leaving 17 bases between the germline ends. The CDR3 sequence is 13 residues long. The germline gives CDR1 GTSNPN, CDR2 SVGIG (reference sequence).

The chain has TRBV11-3 and TRBJ2-5, with D unresolved. This CDR3 has 14 amino acids. V was trimmed by 1 base and J by 7 bases, leaving 13 bases between them. The V gene's germline CDR1 is SGHNT and CDR2 YENEEA. CDR3 sequence: CASSLGSLIGTQYF. The CDR3 DNA follows: TGTGCCAGCAGCTTAGGATCCCTAATCGGGACCCAGTACTTC.

V and J are TRBV11-3 and TRBJ2-7; 9 bases agree with TRBD1. CDR1 and CDR2 (germline): SGHNT, YENEEA. The CDR3 totals 14 residues. V dropped 6 bases and J dropped 9; count of bases not matched to a gene: 12. CDR3 sequence (DNA): TGTGCCAGCAGACCCCGGGGACAGGGCGGTTTGCAGTACTTC. It encodes CASRPRGQGGLQYF.

The chain has TRBV5-4 and TRBJ2-5; possibly TRBD2 for D (5 bases). Trimming removed 0 bases at V and 4 bases at J, with 10 bases between. The CDR3 has 14 amino acids. Germline V gives CDR1 SGHNT, CDR2 YYREEE (reference sequence). DNA of the CDR3: TGTGCCAGCAGCTTGGGCGAGGGAACAGAGACCCAGTACTTC. Its translation is CASSLGEGTETQYF.

The chain is built from TRBV11-3 and TRBJ1-2; TRBD1 might be the D (6 bases). V dropped 5 bases and J dropped 7 bases, with 14 bases sitting between them. Germline values: CDR1 SGHNT, CDR2 YENEEA. The CDR3 has 13 residues. CDR3 sequence reads: CASSKQGLRGYTF. CDR3 bases: TGTGCCAGCAGCAAACAGGGTCTACGTGGCTACACCTTC.

This chain joins TRBV7-9 and TRBJ2-5; D is possibly TRBD1 (7 bases). The CDR3 is 16 amino acids. Germline V gene sequence: CDR1 SEHNR, CDR2 FQNEAQ (reference sequence). The V gene lost 7 bases and the J gene lost 5 bases, with 23 bases spanning the gap. CDR3: CASIRGFAGPVETQYF. The CDR3 bases are TGTGCCAGCATCAGGGGGTTTGCGGGACCCGTCGAGACCCAGTACTTC.

The gene calls are TRBV18 and TRBJ2-1; 9 bases match TRBD2. The germline V gene has CDR1 KGHSH and CDR2 LQKENI. The CDR3 totals 15 residues. The V and J ends lost 4 bases and 9 bases, in that order; junction bases with no gene match: 10. This CDR3 reads CASSQASGMSIEQFF. DNA of the CDR3: TGTGCCAGCTCACAGGCTAGCGGGATGTCTATTGAGCAGTTCTTC.

The chain has TRBV9 and TRBJ2-3, with 7 bases fitting TRBD2. CDR1 is SGDLS and CDR2 is YYNGEE in the germline V gene. The CDR3 contains 15 residues. V was pared by 0 bases and J by 2 bases, with 3 bases of the junction left unmatched. The CDR3 loop reads CASSVGGTNTDTQYF. CDR3 DNA sequence: TGTGCCAGCAGCGTAGGAGGGACTAACACAGATACGCAGTATTTT.

The chain joins TRBV6-6 to TRBJ2-1; 8 bases agree with TRBD2. CDR3 length equals 15 residues. The ends lost 4 bases at V and 0 bases at J; junction bases unmatched: 2. Germline-derived CDR1 and CDR2 are MNHNY and SVGAGI (reference sequence). CDR3 protein: CASSSAGDSYNEQFF. CDR3 DNA sequence: TGTGCCAGCAGTTCAGCGGGAGACTCCTACAATGAGCAGTTCTTC.

The J gene is TRBJ2-1, the V gene TRBV19, with 10 bases identical to TRBD2. The V segment lost 9 bases and the J segment 6 bases; nucleotides outside the gene matches: 17. Per the germline V gene, CDR1 is LNHDA and CDR2 is SQIVND (reference sequence). The CDR3 length is 17 residues. The CDR3 loop is CASSPLPLAGTVNEQFF. Here the CDR3 DNA reads TGTGCCAGCTCCCCACTCCCACTAGCGGGAACAGTCAATGAGCAGTTCTTC.